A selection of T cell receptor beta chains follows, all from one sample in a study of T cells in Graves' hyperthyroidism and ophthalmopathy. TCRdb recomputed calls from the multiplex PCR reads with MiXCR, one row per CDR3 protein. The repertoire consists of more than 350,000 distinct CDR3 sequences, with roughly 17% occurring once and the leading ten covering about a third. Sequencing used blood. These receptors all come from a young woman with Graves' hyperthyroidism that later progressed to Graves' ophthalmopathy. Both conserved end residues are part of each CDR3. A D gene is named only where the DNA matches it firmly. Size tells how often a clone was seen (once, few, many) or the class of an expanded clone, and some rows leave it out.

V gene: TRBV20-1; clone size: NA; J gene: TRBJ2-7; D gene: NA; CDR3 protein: CSAILPGGRYEQYF; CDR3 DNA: TGCAGTGCTATCCTCCCGGGGGGCAGGTACGAGCAGTACTTC
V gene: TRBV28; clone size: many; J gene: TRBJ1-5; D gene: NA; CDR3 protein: CASSDLQGYNQPQHF; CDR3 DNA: TGTGCCAGCAGTGACTTACAGGGATACAATCAGCCCCAGCATTTT
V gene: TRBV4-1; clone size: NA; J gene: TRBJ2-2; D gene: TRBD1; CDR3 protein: CASSQVQGPGELFF; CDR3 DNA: TGCGCCAGCAGCCAAGTACAGGGGCCCGGGGAGCTGTTTTTT
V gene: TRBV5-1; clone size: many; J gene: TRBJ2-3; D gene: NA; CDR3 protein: CASSTSSTDTQYF; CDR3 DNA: TGCGCCAGCAGCACGTCTAGCACAGATACGCAGTATTTT
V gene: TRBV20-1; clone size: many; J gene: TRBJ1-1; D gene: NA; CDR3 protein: CSASPDSRDTEAFF; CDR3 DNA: TGCAGTGCTAGCCCCGACAGTCGGGACACTGAAGCTTTCTTT
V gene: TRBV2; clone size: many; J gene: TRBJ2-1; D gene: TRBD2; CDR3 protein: CASSTSGNEQFF; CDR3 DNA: TGTGCCAGCAGTACTAGCGGTAATGAGCAGTTCTTC
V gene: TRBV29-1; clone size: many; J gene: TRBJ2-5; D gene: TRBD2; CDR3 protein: CSAKLGGSGAQETQYF; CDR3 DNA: TGCAGCGCCAAACTGGGAGGGTCCGGGGCTCAAGAGACCCAGTACTTC
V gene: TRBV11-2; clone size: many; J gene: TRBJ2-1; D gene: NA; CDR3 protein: CASSFLGSGRGRALNEQFF; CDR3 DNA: TGTGCCAGCAGCTTTCTCGGGTCTGGGAGGGGGAGGGCCCTCAATGAGCAGTTCTTC
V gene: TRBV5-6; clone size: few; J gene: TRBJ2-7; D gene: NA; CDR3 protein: CASSPLRENEQYF; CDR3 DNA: TGTGCCAGCAGCCCCCTCAGGGAGAACGAGCAGTACTTC
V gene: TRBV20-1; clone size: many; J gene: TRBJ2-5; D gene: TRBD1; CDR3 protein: CSADRGETQYF; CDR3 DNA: TGCAGTGCTGACAGGGGGGAGACCCAGTACTTC
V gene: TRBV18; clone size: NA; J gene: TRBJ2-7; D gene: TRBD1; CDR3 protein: CASSPAGQGASYEQYF; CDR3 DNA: TGTGCCAGCTCACCAGCGGGACAGGGGGCATCCTACGAGCAGTACTTC
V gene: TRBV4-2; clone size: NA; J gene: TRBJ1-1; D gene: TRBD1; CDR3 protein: CASSQVRGGTEAFF; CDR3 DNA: TGTGCCAGCAGCCAAGTCAGGGGGGGCACTGAAGCTTTCTTT
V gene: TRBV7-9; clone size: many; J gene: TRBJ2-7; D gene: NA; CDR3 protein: CASSPEDSYEQYF; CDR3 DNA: TGTGCCAGCAGCCCCGAGGATTCCTACGAGCAGTACTTC
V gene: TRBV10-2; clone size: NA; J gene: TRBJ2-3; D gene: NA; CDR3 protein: CASSESPGTDTQYF; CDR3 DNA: TGCGCCAGCAGTGAGTCCCCAGGCACAGATACGCAGTATTTT
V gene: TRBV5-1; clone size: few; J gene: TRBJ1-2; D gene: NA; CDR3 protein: CASSLTTRQAGYTF; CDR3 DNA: TGCGCCAGCAGCTTAACGACGCGTCAGGCAGGCTACACCTTC
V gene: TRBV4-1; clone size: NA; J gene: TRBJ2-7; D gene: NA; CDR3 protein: CASSQEWESYEQYF; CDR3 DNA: TGCGCCAGCAGCCAAGAGTGGGAGTCCTACGAGCAGTACTTC
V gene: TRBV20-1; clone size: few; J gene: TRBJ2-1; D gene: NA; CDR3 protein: CSAGVGLIDEQFF; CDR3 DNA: TGCAGTGCAGGAGTGGGACTTATCGATGAGCAGTTCTTC
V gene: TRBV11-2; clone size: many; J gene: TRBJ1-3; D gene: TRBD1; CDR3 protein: CASRPTGPRNTIYF; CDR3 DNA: TGTGCCAGCAGGCCGACAGGGCCTCGAAACACCATATATTTT
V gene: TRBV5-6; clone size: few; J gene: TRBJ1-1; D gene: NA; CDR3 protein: CASSLGPGSGFRTEAFF; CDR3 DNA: TGTGCCAGCAGCTTGGGTCCAGGTTCTGGGTTCCGCACTGAAGCTTTCTTT
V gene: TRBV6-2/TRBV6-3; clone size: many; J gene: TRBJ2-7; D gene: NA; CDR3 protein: CASRNPGRIYEQYF; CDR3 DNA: TGTGCCAGCAGGAATCCGGGACGGATTTACGAGCAGTACTTC
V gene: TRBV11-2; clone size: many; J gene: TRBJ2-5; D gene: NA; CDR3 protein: CASSFLISAETQYF; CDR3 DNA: TGTGCCAGCAGCTTCCTGATCAGTGCAGAGACCCAGTACTTC
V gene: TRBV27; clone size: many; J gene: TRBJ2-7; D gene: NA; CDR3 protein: CASAVVTYEQYF; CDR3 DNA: TGTGCCAGTGCCGTAGTTACCTACGAGCAGTACTTC
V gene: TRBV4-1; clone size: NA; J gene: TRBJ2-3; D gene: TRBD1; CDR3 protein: CASSQEGTDTDTQYF; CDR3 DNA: TGCGCCAGCAGCCAAGAGGGGACAGACACAGATACGCAGTATTTT
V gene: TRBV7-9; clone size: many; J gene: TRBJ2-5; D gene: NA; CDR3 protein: CASSFTVRTESWETQYF; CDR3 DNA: TGTGCCAGCAGCTTTACGGTGCGGACAGAGAGTTGGGAGACCCAGTACTTC
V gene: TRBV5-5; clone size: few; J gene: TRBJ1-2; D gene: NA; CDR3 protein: CASSFTQANYGYTF; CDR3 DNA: TGTGCCAGCAGCTTTACACAAGCTAACTATGGCTACACCTTC
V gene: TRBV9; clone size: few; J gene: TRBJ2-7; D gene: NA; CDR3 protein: CASSVGRQRGYEQYF; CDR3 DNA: TGTGCCAGCAGCGTAGGGCGTCAAAGAGGCTACGAGCAGTACTTC
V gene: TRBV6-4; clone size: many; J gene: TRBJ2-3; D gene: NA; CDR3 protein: CASSRDSTDTQYF; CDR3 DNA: TGTGCCAGCAGCCGGGACAGCACAGATACGCAGTATTTT
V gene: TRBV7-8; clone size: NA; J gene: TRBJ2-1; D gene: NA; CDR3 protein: CASSLGLVGEQFF; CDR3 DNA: TGTGCCAGCAGCTTAGGACTAGTCGGTGAGCAGTTCTTC
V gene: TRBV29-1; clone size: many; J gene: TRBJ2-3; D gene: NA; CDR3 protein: CSVEVNADSTDTQYF; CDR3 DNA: TGCAGCGTTGAAGTCAACGCGGACTCCACAGATACGCAGTATTTT
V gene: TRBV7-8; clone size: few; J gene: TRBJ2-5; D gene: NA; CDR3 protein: CASSLVRIGETQYF; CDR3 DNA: TGTGCCAGCAGCTTAGTCAGAATCGGGGAGACCCAGTACTTC
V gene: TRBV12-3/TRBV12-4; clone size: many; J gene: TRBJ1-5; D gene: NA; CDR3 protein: CASSSDILGNQPQHF; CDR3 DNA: TGTGCCAGCAGTTCCGACATCCTAGGGAATCAGCCCCAGCATTTT
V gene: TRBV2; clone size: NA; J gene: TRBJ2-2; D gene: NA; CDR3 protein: CASEPGREDTGELFF; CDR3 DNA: TGTGCCAGCGAACCAGGAAGGGAGGACACCGGGGAGCTGTTTTTT